This passage covers 6 T cell receptor beta chains from one sample sequenced in a study of T cell responses to AZD1222 COVID-19 vaccine. The table came from immunoSEQ multiplex PCR; TCRdb's copy has only in-frame clones and leaves some out. The sample has under 90,000 clones; 70% to 90% are singletons. The material was peripheral blood, obtained 28 days after the second AZD1222 dose. The receptor set was obtained from an adult who received the AZD1222 COVID-19 vaccine.

Here the CDR3 reads CASSLVNRVDSGANVLTF. DNA for the CDR3: TGTGCCAGCAGCTTAGTGAACAGGGTGGACTCTGGGGCCAACGTCCTGACTTTC. The genes are TRBV11-2 and TRBJ2-6; the D gene is possibly TRBD1 (6 bases). The V end was cut by 1 base, the J end by 0 bases, with 13 bases between. This CDR3 contains 18 residues. The germline V gene encodes CDR1 SGHAT and CDR2 FQNNGV. The variable domain in full, completed from reference TRBV11-2 and TRBJ2-6, reads EAGVAQSPRYKIIEKRQSVAFWCNPISGHATLYWYQQILGQGPKLLIQFQNNGVVDDSQLPKDRFSAERLKGVDSTLKIQPAKLEDSAVYLCASSLVNRVDSGANVLTFGAGSRLTVL.

V is TRBV7-9 and J is TRBJ1-2, with 8 bases lining up with TRBD1. With V trimmed by 4 bases and J by 6 bases, 19 bases remained unmatched. The germline V gene has CDR1 SEHNR and CDR2 FQNEAQ (reference sequence). The length of the CDR3 is 18 residues. The CDR3 is CASSSSIRTGTGIHGYTF. CDR3 coding DNA: TGTGCCAGCAGCTCCTCGATTCGGACAGGGACGGGGATCCATGGCTACACCTTC.

This chain connects TRBV6-2 or TRBV6-3 to TRBJ2-3; D perhaps matches TRBD1 (7 bases). The length of the CDR3 is 23 residues. The germline CDR1 and CDR2 sequences are MNHEY and SVGEGT. Trimming left V 6 bases short and J 2 bases short, with 39 bases between. The CDR3 nucleotides are TGTGCCAGCAGCCCGCGCGGGGTCGACAGGGACCTACTTAGCCAGACAAACACAGATACGCAGTATTTT. It translates to CASSPRGVDRDLLSQTNTDTQYF.

The chain couples TRBV4-2 to TRBJ2-1, with 9 bases lining up with TRBD1. The trim removed 4 bases at V and 5 bases at J, leaving 6 bases unmatched. CDR3 size: 15 residues. In germline, CDR1 is LGHNA, CDR2 YNFKEQ. The CDR3 region is CASSRGQGPNNEQFF. In nucleotides, the CDR3 is TGTGCCAGCAGCCGGGGACAGGGTCCTAACAATGAGCAGTTCTTC.

The CDR3 DNA is TGTGCCAGCAGTACGGACAGGGGCCTTCTAGCTAACTATGGCTACACCTTC. Translated, it gives CASSTDRGLLANYGYTF. The rearrangement links TRBV2 to TRBJ1-2; TRBD1 matches 9 bases. The germline V gene encodes CDR1 SNHLY and CDR2 FYNNEI. This CDR3 is 17 amino acids long. With 5 bases clipped from V and 0 bases from J, the junction kept 10 bases outside the gene matches.

This sequence joins TRBV4-1 and TRBJ1-5; D is uncertain. In germline, CDR1 is MGHRA, CDR2 YSYEKL. The CDR3 is 15 amino acids. Trimming took off 0 bases at V and 3 bases at J, with 9 bases between the two ends. As DNA, the CDR3 is TGCGCCAGCAGCCAAGACGAGGGATACAATCAGCCCCAGCATTTT. It specifies CASSQDEGYNQPQHF.